These 18 T cell receptor beta chains originate from one sample sequenced in a study of T cells in Graves' hyperthyroidism and ophthalmopathy. RNA transcripts provided the source from which TCR beta CDR3 regions were amplified. HTBI primers drove first-round RT-PCR of the TCR CDR3. TCRdb re-called the multiplex PCR reads through MiXCR, storing one row per CDR3 protein. The table has fewer than 650,000 distinct CDR3 sequences, roughly 14% seen once. Source material: blood. The receptors were sampled from a woman in her thirties or forties with Graves' ophthalmopathy.

The rearrangement links TRBV11-2 to TRBJ2-7; 9 positions agree with TRBD1. The germline V gene encodes CDR1 SGHAT and CDR2 FQNNGV. Trimming removed 5 bases from V and 0 bases from J; junction bases left unmatched: 14. The CDR3 is 18 residues long. CDR3 bases: TGTGCCAGCAGCCAACGACCCGGGACAGGGACGGGCTCCTACGAGCAGTACTTC. It codes for CASSQRPGTGTGSYEQYF.

This clonotype was counted many times. The chain couples TRBV3-1 to TRBJ1-2, with TRBD1 as a possible D gene (6 bases). Germline V gives CDR1 LGHDT, CDR2 YNNKEL (reference sequence). The V gene lost 0 bases and the J gene lost 6 bases, with 11 bases spanning the gap. The CDR3 spans 14 residues. The DNA for the CDR3 is TGTGCCAGCAGCCAAGAACGGGGGGCGCATGGCTACACCTTC. Its protein is CASSQERGAHGYTF.

In this sample, this clonotype turned up a few times. This chain connects TRBV11-2 to TRBJ2-3; TRBD2 agrees at 9 bases. The V gene's germline CDR1 is SGHAT and CDR2 FQNNGV. The CDR3 runs to 15 residues. Losses at the gene ends were 1 base for V and 6 bases for J; bases not matched to a gene: 5. CDR3 sequence (DNA): TGTGCCAGCAGCTTAGTTGGCGGGAGGGCGGATACGCAGTATTTT. Translating gives CASSLVGGRADTQYF.

This clonotype appeared a few times. The chain is built from TRBV5-4 and TRBJ1-2; TRBD1 agrees at 9 bases. Germline V gene data show CDR1 as SGHNT and CDR2 as YYREEE (reference sequence). J lost 6 bases, V lost 7 bases, and 10 bases had no gene match. The CDR3 is 14 amino acids. The CDR3 is CASDRDRESNGYTF. DNA for the CDR3: TGTGCCAGCGACCGGGACAGGGAGTCGAATGGCTACACCTTC.

The V call is TRBV12-3 or TRBV12-4, the J call TRBJ2-2, with 9 bases lining up with TRBD1. Trimming at V came to 7 bases and at J to 6 bases, leaving 3 bases not matched to a gene. The CDR3 totals 13 residues. In DNA form, the CDR3 reads TGTGCCAGCAACAGACAGGGGGCCGGGGAGCTGTTTTTT. Translated: CASNRQGAGELFF.

The chain employs TRBV19 and TRBJ1-3; TRBD1 is a possible D gene (6 bases). Germline V gene data show CDR1 as LNHDA and CDR2 as SQIVND (reference sequence). CDR3 size: 15 residues. V was pared by 7 bases and J by 1 base, with 14 bases between. The CDR3 DNA follows: TGTGCCAGTACTTGGCAGGGGCTTTCTGGAAACACCATATATTTT. Protein sequence: CASTWQGLSGNTIYF.

This clonotype was picked up many times. The chain employs TRBV20-1 and TRBJ2-2; 7 bases map to TRBD2. Trimming cost V 2 bases and J 1 base; bases outside gene matches: 4. This CDR3 spans 15 amino acids. Germline V gene lookup returns CDR1 DFQATT and CDR2 SNEGSKA (reference sequence). The CDR3 region is CSARYQRENTGELFF. The CDR3 DNA sequence: TGCAGTGCTAGATACCAGCGGGAGAACACCGGGGAGCTGTTTTTT.

This chain joins TRBV12-3 or TRBV12-4 and TRBJ1-5, with D hard to call. Trimming pared 4 bases from V and 5 bases from J, leaving 12 bases between. CDR3 size: 14 residues. This chain's CDR3 is CASSSGGVHQPQHF. The CDR3 coding sequence is TGTGCCAGCAGTTCGGGCGGTGTTCATCAGCCCCAGCATTTT.

This clonotype was counted ten times or more. The J gene is TRBJ2-7, the V gene TRBV20-1, with a tentative D call TRBD2 (6 bases). This CDR3 is built from 15 residues. Germline V lookup: CDR1 DFQATT, CDR2 SNEGSKA (reference sequence). V lost 1 base and J 7 bases, leaving 20 bases between the germline ends. In nucleotides, the CDR3 is TGCAGTGCTAGAGTGGGTAGCGGCCGCAAGACGGAGCAGTACTTC. The encoded protein is CSARVGSGRKTEQYF.

This chain links TRBV6-1 with TRBJ2-7; TRBD2 is a possible D gene (5 bases). Trimming pared 6 bases from V and 7 bases from J, leaving 16 bases between. CDR1 and CDR2 from the germline V gene are MNHNS and SASEGT. The CDR3 is 13 amino acids. The CDR3, as DNA: TGTGCCAGCAGCAGAGCGGACCTTAGAGAGCAGTACTTC. It is translated as CASSRADLREQYF.

This clonotype was detected a few times. The gene calls are TRBV7-6 and TRBJ2-7; D is uncertain. Deletions cut 5 bases from V and 3 bases from J, with 11 bases between. The CDR3 loop spans 13 amino acids. In germline, CDR1 is SGHVS, CDR2 FNYEAQ. The CDR3 nucleotides are TGTGCCAGCAGCCCTGGGGTCCACTACGAGCAGTACTTC. Its protein product is CASSPGVHYEQYF.

This rearrangement joins TRBV7-2 to TRBJ2-7; TRBD2 matches 8 bases. The germline V gene encodes CDR1 SGHTA and CDR2 FQGNSA. The CDR3 spans 16 residues. The trim removed 0 bases at V and 2 bases at J, leaving 6 bases unmatched. This CDR3 is CASSLAGTSGPYEQYF. The CDR3 region has the DNA TGTGCCAGCAGCTTAGCGGGTACTAGCGGACCCTACGAGCAGTACTTC.

This clonotype was detected only a few times. With a much larger clone just one base away, this may be a read error. This chain uses TRBV5-1 with TRBJ2-2; no definite D call. V was pared by 0 bases and J by 5 bases, with 8 bases between. The germline V gene has CDR1 SGHRS and CDR2 YFSETQ. The CDR3 contains 14 residues. CDR3 protein: CASSLETPTGELFF. The CDR3 DNA reads TGCGCCAGCAGCTTGGAGACTCCGACCGGGGAGCTGTTTTTT. Together with reference TRBV5-1 and TRBJ2-2, the CDR3 gives the full variable domain: KAGVTQTPRYLIKTRGQQVTLSCSPISGHRSVSWYQQTPGQGLQFLFEYFSETQRNKGNFPGRFSGRQFSNSRSEMNVSTLELGDSALYLCASSLETPTGELFFGEGSRLTVL.

This chain links TRBV3-1 with TRBJ2-7; 14 nucleotides match TRBD2. The V and J ends lost 4 bases and 5 bases, in that order; junction bases with no gene match: 7. The CDR3 is 16 residues long. The germline gives CDR1 LGHDT, CDR2 YNNKEL (reference sequence). The CDR3 sequence is CASSRSGTSGSDEQYF. CDR3 nucleotides: TGTGCCAGCAGCCGGTCCGGGACTAGCGGGAGTGACGAGCAGTACTTC.

The genes are TRBV5-5 and TRBJ1-5; no definite D call. This CDR3 spans 16 amino acids. The germline V gene has CDR1 SGHKS and CDR2 YYEKEE (reference sequence). V was pared by 2 bases and J by 0 bases, with 12 bases between. The CDR3 loop reads CASSFNWAISNQPQHF. In nucleotides, the CDR3 is TGTGCCAGCAGCTTTAATTGGGCCATTAGCAATCAGCCCCAGCATTTT. Full variable domain (rest looked up from reference TRBV5-5 and TRBJ1-5): DAGVTQSPTHLIKTRGQQVTLRCSPISGHKSVSWYQQVLGQGPQFIFQYYEKEERGRGNFPDRFSARQFPNYSSELNVNALLLGDSALYLCASSFNWAISNQPQHFGDGTRLSIL.

Ten or more counts support this clonotype. V is TRBV9 and J is TRBJ2-7; TRBD2 agrees at 13 bases. The CDR3 runs 15 residues. Germline V lookup: CDR1 SGDLS, CDR2 YYNGEE. The junction had 7 bases not matched to a gene; V was cut back by 4 bases and J by 6 bases. The CDR3, as DNA: TGTGCCAGCAGCACCGGACTAGCGGGAGAGGTCGAGCAGTACTTC. Its protein is CASSTGLAGEVEQYF. Combining the CDR3 with reference TRBV9 and TRBJ2-7 gives the whole variable domain DSGVTQTPKHLITATGQRVTLRCSPRSGDLSVYWYQQSLDQGLQFLIQYYNGEERAKGNILERFSAQQFPDLHSELNLSSLELGDSALYFCASSTGLAGEVEQYFGPGTRLTVT.

The sample holds many counts of this clonotype. This chain connects TRBV5-5 to TRBJ2-7; 7 nucleotides match TRBD2. The CDR3 spans 15 residues. CDR1 and CDR2 from the germline V gene are SGHKS and YYEKEE (reference sequence). Trimming at V came to 4 bases and at J to 2 bases, leaving 9 bases not matched to a gene. The CDR3 DNA is TGTGCCAGCAGCGATCGGGACTACATTACCTACGAGCAGTACTTC. It codes for CASSDRDYITYEQYF.

This clonotype was recorded many times. This CDR3 is CSARGATGTVTYEQYF. The CDR3 DNA reads TGCAGTGCTAGGGGGGCGACAGGGACGGTTACCTACGAGCAGTACTTC. The chain employs TRBV20-1 and TRBJ2-7; 7 bases line up with TRBD1. J lost 2 bases, V lost 3 bases, and 13 bases had no gene match. The CDR3 has 16 residues. Germline V lookup: CDR1 DFQATT, CDR2 SNEGSKA (reference sequence).